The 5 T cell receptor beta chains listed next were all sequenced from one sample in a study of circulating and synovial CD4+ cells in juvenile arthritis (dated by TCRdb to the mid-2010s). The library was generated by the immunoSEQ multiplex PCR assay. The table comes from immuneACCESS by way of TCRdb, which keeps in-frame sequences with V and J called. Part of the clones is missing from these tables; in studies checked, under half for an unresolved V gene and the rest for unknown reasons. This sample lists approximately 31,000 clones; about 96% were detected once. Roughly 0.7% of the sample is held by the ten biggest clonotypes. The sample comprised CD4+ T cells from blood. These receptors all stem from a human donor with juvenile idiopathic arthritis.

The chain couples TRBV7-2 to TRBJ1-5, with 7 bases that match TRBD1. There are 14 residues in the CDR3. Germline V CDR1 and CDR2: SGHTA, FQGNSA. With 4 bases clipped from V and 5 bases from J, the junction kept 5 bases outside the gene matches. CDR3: CASSYGTAHQPQHF. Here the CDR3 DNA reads TGTGCCAGCAGCTACGGGACAGCCCATCAGCCCCAGCATTTT.

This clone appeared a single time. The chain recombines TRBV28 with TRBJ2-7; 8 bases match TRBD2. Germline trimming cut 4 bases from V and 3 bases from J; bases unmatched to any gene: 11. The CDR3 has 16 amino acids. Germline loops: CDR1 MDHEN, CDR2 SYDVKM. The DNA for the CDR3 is TGTGCCAGCAGTTCAGGAAGCGGGGGCTCTGGCTACGAGCAGTACTTC. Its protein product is CASSSGSGGSGYEQYF. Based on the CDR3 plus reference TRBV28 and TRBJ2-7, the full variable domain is DVKVTQSSRYLVKRTGEKVFLECVQDMDHENMFWYRQDPGLGLRLIYFSYDVKMKEKGDIPEGYSVSREKKERFSLILESASTNQTSMYLCASSSGSGGSGYEQYFGPGTRLTVT.

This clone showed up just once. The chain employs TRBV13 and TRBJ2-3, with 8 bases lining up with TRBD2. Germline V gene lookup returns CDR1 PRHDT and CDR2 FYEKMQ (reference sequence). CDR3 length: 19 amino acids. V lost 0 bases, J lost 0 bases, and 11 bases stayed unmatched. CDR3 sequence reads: CASSLGPGGLAGSTDTQYF. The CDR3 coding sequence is TGTGCCAGCAGCTTAGGCCCGGGGGGGCTAGCGGGCAGCACAGATACGCAGTATTTT.

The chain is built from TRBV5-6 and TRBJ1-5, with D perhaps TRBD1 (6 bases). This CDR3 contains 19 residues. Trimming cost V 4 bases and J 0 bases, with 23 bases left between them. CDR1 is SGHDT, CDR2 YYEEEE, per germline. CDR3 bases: TGTGCCAGCAGCCTAACTACTTTACAGGGACCTCATAGCAATCAGCCCCAGCATTTT. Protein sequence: CASSLTTLQGPHSNQPQHF.

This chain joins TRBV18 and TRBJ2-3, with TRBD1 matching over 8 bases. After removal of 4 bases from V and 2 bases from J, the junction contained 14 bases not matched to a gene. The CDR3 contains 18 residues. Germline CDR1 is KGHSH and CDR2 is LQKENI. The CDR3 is CASSHTGTGTGSTDTQYF. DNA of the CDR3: TGTGCCAGCTCACACACGGGGACCGGGACAGGCTCCACAGATACGCAGTATTTT.